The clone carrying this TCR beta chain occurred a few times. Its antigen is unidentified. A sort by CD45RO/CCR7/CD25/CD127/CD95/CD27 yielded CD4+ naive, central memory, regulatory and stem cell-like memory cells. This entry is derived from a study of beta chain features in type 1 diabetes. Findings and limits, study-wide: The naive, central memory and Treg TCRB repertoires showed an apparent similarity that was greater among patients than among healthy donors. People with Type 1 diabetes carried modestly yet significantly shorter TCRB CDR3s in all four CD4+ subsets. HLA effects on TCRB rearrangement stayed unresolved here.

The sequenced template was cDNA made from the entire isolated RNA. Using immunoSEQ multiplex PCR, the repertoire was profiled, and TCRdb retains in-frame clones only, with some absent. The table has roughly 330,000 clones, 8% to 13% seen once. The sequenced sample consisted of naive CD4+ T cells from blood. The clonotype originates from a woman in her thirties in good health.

The CDR3 protein is CASSLGQGRGEAFF. As DNA, the CDR3 is TGTGCCAGCAGCTTAGGACAGGGTCGCGGTGAAGCTTTCTTT. The chain uses TRBV7-3 and TRBJ1-1; 8 bases are shared with TRBD1. The CDR3 covers 14 residues. After removal of 2 bases from V and 7 bases from J, the junction contained 6 bases not matched to a gene. Looked up from germline, CDR1 is SGHTA and CDR2 is FQGTGA. Full variable domain (missing parts from reference TRBV7-3 and TRBJ1-1): GAGVSQTPSNKVTEKGKYVELRCDPISGHTALYWYRQSLGQGPEFLIYFQGTGAADDSGLPNDRFFAVRPEGSVSTLKIQRTERGDSAVYLCASSLGQGRGEAFFGQGTRLTVV.